These 26 T cell receptor beta chains came from one sample sequenced in a study of lymphopenia after photon versus proton radiotherapy. The protocol was immunoSEQ multiplex PCR, while the TCRdb copy is restricted to in-frame clones and leaves out a portion. The sample includes about 33,000 clones, roughly 90% of them seen just once. This material consisted of peripheral blood, taken from a patient treated with photon-based radiotherapy. The receptors derive from a woman in her 50s with pancreatic cancer.

The V call is TRBV7-2, the J call TRBJ1-5, with 10 bases fitting TRBD1. The CDR3 totals 15 residues. V was clipped by 5 bases and J by 7 bases; unmatched bases: 8. CDR1 is SGHTA, CDR2 FQGNSA, per germline. CDR3 DNA sequence: TGTGCCAGCAGCAGACGGACAGGGGGTGACCAGCCCCAGCATTTT. Translating it yields CASSRRTGGDQPQHF.

The CDR3 region is CASSLAPGTGGSEAFF. The CDR3 DNA reads as TGCGCCAGCAGCTTGGCTCCAGGGACAGGGGGTAGTGAAGCTTTCTTT. The J gene is TRBJ1-1, the V gene TRBV5-1; 11 bases agree with TRBD1. V shed 0 bases and J 7 bases; nucleotides not matched to a gene: 8. Germline V lookup: CDR1 SGHRS, CDR2 YFSETQ. The CDR3 extends over 16 amino acids. Full variable domain (remainder filled in from reference TRBV5-1 and TRBJ1-1): KAGVTQTPRYLIKTRGQQVTLSCSPISGHRSVSWYQQTPGQGLQFLFEYFSETQRNKGNFPGRFSGRQFSNSRSEMNVSTLELGDSALYLCASSLAPGTGGSEAFFGQGTRLTVV.

The chain uses TRBV25-1 and TRBJ2-3; 12 bases are shared with TRBD2. V shed 4 bases and J 3 bases; nucleotides not matched to a gene: 2. There are 15 residues in the CDR3. CDR1 and CDR2 (germline): MGHDK, SYGVNS. The DNA for the CDR3 is TGTGCCAGCAGTGCGACTAGCGGGGGTACAGATACGCAGTATTTT. Translated, it gives CASSATSGGTDTQYF.

The V call is TRBV6-5, the J call TRBJ1-1; TRBD1 matches at 9 bases. Trimming took 9 bases from V and 1 from J; bases not matched to a gene: 3. Germline values: CDR1 MNHEY, CDR2 SVGAGI. CDR3 size: 13 residues. In DNA form, the CDR3 reads TGTGCCAGTAAGGACAGGGGGAACACTGAAGCTTTCTTT. It yields the protein CASKDRGNTEAFF.

The chain has TRBV7-3 and TRBJ2-7; 8 bases map to TRBD1. The germline V gene encodes CDR1 SGHTA and CDR2 FQGTGA. This CDR3 comprises 15 residues. The V gene end was trimmed by 1 base and the J gene end by 5 bases; junction bases not matched to a gene: 7. CDR3 sequence: CASSLIGTGGHEQYF. The CDR3 DNA sequence: TGTGCCAGCAGCTTAATAGGGACAGGAGGCCACGAGCAGTACTTC.

V and J are TRBV7-2 and TRBJ2-7, with 8 bases lining up with TRBD2. The CDR3 runs to 14 residues. Looked up from germline, CDR1 is SGHTA and CDR2 is FQGNSA. The V gene end was trimmed by 8 bases and the J gene end by 4 bases; junction bases not matched to a gene: 10. CDR3 sequence reads: CASARETSEYEQYF. CDR3 nucleotide sequence: TGTGCCAGCGCCCGAGAGACTAGCGAGTACGAGCAGTACTTC.

The genes are TRBV10-2 and TRBJ2-1; D remains unclear. Trimming stripped 3 bases from V and 0 bases from J, with 3 bases between. This CDR3 spans 13 amino acids. CDR1 is WSHSY, CDR2 SAAADI, per germline. The CDR3 region is CASSEGSYNEQFF. Here the CDR3 DNA reads TGCGCCAGCAGTGAAGGCTCCTACAATGAGCAGTTCTTC.

J is TRBJ2-1 and V is TRBV11-2, with D uncertain. CDR3 length equals 13 residues. From germline, CDR1 is SGHAT and CDR2 FQNNGV. V was cut by 5 bases and J by 5 bases, with 10 bases left in between. The CDR3 is CASSLIRDNEQFF. CDR3 DNA: TGTGCCAGCAGCCTGATTAGAGACAATGAGCAGTTCTTC.

The chain has TRBV7-9 and TRBJ2-1; 9 nucleotides match TRBD1. CDR1 and CDR2 from the germline V gene are SEHNR and FQNEAQ (reference sequence). V gave up 3 bases and J gave up 0 bases; unmatched junction bases: 6. The CDR3 has 17 amino acids. CDR3 coding DNA: TGTGCCAGCAGCTTGGGACAGGGTCGGAGCTCCTACAATGAGCAGTTCTTC. This translates into CASSLGQGRSSYNEQFF.

The DNA for the CDR3 is TGTGCCAGCAGTTATCTGGGATCTAGCACAGATACGCAGTATTTT. Translating it yields CASSYLGSSTDTQYF. The chain links TRBV6-6 to TRBJ2-3; D unresolved. Germline V lookup: CDR1 MNHNY, CDR2 SVGAGI (reference sequence). The CDR3 runs to 15 residues. V was pared by 3 bases and J by 0 bases, with 10 bases between.

The chain joins TRBV28 to TRBJ1-6, with D possibly being TRBD1 (5 bases). The CDR3 is made up of 14 amino acids. V dropped 2 bases and J dropped 4 bases, with 6 bases sitting between them. Germline V lookup: CDR1 MDHEN, CDR2 SYDVKM. CDR3 nucleotide sequence: TGTGCCAGCAGTTTAAGGGGATATAATTCACCCCTCCACTTT. It codes for CASSLRGYNSPLHF.

The chain carries TRBV5-4 and TRBJ2-1, with 7 bases identical to TRBD1. Germline CDR1 SGHNT, CDR2 YYREEE (reference sequence). The CDR3 sequence is 14 residues long. V was clipped by 2 bases and J by 7 bases; unmatched bases: 6. The DNA for the CDR3 is TGTGCCAGCAGCTTTGACAGGGTTATAAATGAGCAGTTCTTC. It codes for CASSFDRVINEQFF.

This chain joins TRBV5-1 and TRBJ2-1; 9 nucleotides align to TRBD2. From germline, CDR1 is SGHRS and CDR2 YFSETQ. J gave up 4 bases and V 6 bases, and 8 bases lay outside the gene matches. This CDR3 contains 15 residues. The CDR3 sequence is CASTQGLAGYNEQFF. As DNA, the CDR3 is TGCGCCAGCACCCAAGGGCTAGCGGGGTACAATGAGCAGTTCTTC.

CDR3 protein: CASSEGTGLYGYTF. In nucleotides, the CDR3 is TGTGCCAGCAGTGAAGGGACAGGACTCTATGGCTACACCTTC. This rearrangement joins TRBV6-1 to TRBJ1-2; the match to TRBD1 covers 7 bases. The germline gives CDR1 MNHNS, CDR2 SASEGT. J gave up 4 bases and V 1 base, and 3 bases lay outside the gene matches. The CDR3 contains 14 residues.

This sequence joins TRBV5-6 and TRBJ2-1; tentative D call: TRBD2 (5 bases). The V gene's germline CDR1 is SGHDT and CDR2 YYEEEE. The ends were cut back, 3 bases at V and 10 bases at J, with 14 bases in the middle. The length of the CDR3 is 13 residues. The chain's CDR3 is CASSSLGNGEQFF. The DNA for the CDR3 is TGTGCCAGCAGCTCTCTCGGGAACGGGGAGCAGTTCTTC.

The chain uses TRBV20-1 and TRBJ2-2; D unresolved. Germline V gene data show CDR1 as DFQATT and CDR2 as SNEGSKA (reference sequence). CDR3 size: 11 residues. The V end lost 3 bases, the J end lost 3 bases, and 2 bases lay between the germline ends. The DNA for the CDR3 is TGCAGTGCTAGTGACACCGGGGAGCTGTTTTTT. It encodes CSASDTGELFF.

The chain links TRBV6-1 to TRBJ2-7; D gene ambiguous. Germline CDR1 is MNHNS and CDR2 is SASEGT. The CDR3 has 11 amino acids. V shed 11 bases and J shed 4 bases, with 12 bases lying between them. The CDR3 here is CASGSPYEQYF. The DNA for the CDR3 is TGTGCCTCGGGTTCCCCATACGAGCAGTACTTC.

The chain couples TRBV28 to TRBJ2-3; D is possibly TRBD2 (6 bases). Germline CDR1 MDHEN, CDR2 SYDVKM. V lost 8 bases to trimming and J lost 8 bases, with 14 bases between them. The CDR3 is 12 residues long. The CDR3 loop reads CASGPQGGTQYF. CDR3 DNA sequence: TGTGCCAGCGGCCCCCAGGGAGGTACGCAGTATTTT.

As concerns this clone: A clone one base away is much larger, so this may be a read error. Other DNA sequences from this sample encode an identical CDR3 as well. The chain links TRBV2 to TRBJ2-2; the match to TRBD1 covers 9 bases. CDR1 and CDR2 from the germline V gene are SNHLY and FYNNEI. This CDR3 region has 13 residues. The V segment lost 11 bases and the J segment 5 bases; nucleotides outside the gene matches: 6. The chain's CDR3 is CAGRQGGTGELFF. DNA for the CDR3: TGTGCCGGGAGACAGGGGGGGACCGGGGAGCTGTTTTTT.

This rearrangement joins TRBV7-9 to TRBJ2-1; D is undetermined. Germline CDR1 SEHNR, CDR2 FQNEAQ (reference sequence). The V and J ends lost 1 base and 7 bases respectively, with 14 bases between them. The length of the CDR3 is 15 residues. The CDR3 DNA reads TGTGCCAGCAGCTTAGAGGGCCCATTAGGGAATGAGCAGTTCTTC. It translates to CASSLEGPLGNEQFF. Based on the CDR3 plus reference TRBV7-9 and TRBJ2-1, the full variable domain is DTGVSQNPRHKITKRGQNVTFRCDPISEHNRLYWYRQTLGQGPEFLTYFQNEAQLEKSRLLSDRFSAERPKGSFSTLEIQRTEQGDSAMYLCASSLEGPLGNEQFFGPGTRLTVL.

This rearrangement joins TRBV16 to TRBJ2-5; D not certain. This CDR3 comprises 11 residues. V lost 3 bases and J 5 bases, leaving 4 bases between the germline ends. From germline, CDR1 is KGHSY and CDR2 FQNENV. CDR3 nucleotide sequence: TGTGCCAGCAGCCAGGGGGAGACCCAGTACTTC. This codes for CASSQGETQYF.

Concerning this clone: Other DNA sequences in the same sample also yield this CDR3. The rearrangement uses TRBV7-3 and TRBJ2-3; 8 positions agree with TRBD2. Germline CDR1 and CDR2: SGHTA and FQGTGA. V gave up 5 bases and J gave up 3 bases; unmatched junction bases: 7. The CDR3 runs 15 residues. The CDR3 sequence: CASSPGGGPTDTQYF. Written as DNA, the CDR3 is TGTGCCAGCAGCCCCGGGGGGGGACCGACAGATACGCAGTATTTT.

V and J are TRBV19 and TRBJ1-2; weak D call: TRBD1 (6 bases). The CDR3 consists of 16 residues. Germline CDR1 is LNHDA and CDR2 is SQIVND (reference sequence). V gave up 5 bases and J gave up 6 bases, with 22 bases separating them. The CDR3, as DNA: TGTGCCAGTAGTCCACAGGGCTGGGGGGGCCCGGATGGCTACACCTTC. Its protein is CASSPQGWGGPDGYTF.

This rearrangement joins TRBV27 to TRBJ2-7, with 13 bases fitting TRBD2. Germline-derived CDR1 and CDR2 are MNHEY and SMNVEV (reference sequence). This CDR3 has 18 residues. The trim removed 3 bases at V and 5 bases at J, leaving 13 bases unmatched. Written as DNA, the CDR3 is TGTGCCAGCAGTTTCCGATCCCGGACTAGCGGGAGAATCCACGAGCAGTACTTC. It codes for CASSFRSRTSGRIHEQYF.

Concerning this clone: The junction shows a germline mismatch at one end, possibly a read error. This chain links TRBV27 with TRBJ2-7; 13 bases fit TRBD2. Germline values: CDR1 MNHEY, CDR2 SMNVEV (reference sequence). The CDR3 is 16 amino acids. The CDR3 DNA reads TGTGCCAGCAGTCAACACCAAGGGACTAGCGGGACCGCCCCGCACTTC. Translating it yields CASSQHQGTSGTAPHF.

This chain links TRBV18 with TRBJ1-4; D is possibly TRBD1 (5 bases). V gave up 6 bases and J gave up 4 bases, with 12 bases separating them. The germline CDR1 and CDR2 sequences are KGHSH and LQKENI. This CDR3 region has 14 residues. Here the CDR3 reads CASSLGGGNEKLFF. Written as DNA, the CDR3 is TGTGCCAGCTCCCTCGGTGGGGGTAATGAAAAACTGTTTTTT.